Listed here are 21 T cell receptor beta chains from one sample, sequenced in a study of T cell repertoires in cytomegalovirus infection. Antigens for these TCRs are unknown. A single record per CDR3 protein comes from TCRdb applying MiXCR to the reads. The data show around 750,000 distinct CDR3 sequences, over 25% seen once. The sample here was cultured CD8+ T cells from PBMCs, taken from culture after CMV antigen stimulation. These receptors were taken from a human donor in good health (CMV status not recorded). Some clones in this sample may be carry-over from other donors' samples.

The CDR3 region has the DNA TGTGCCATCAACCCCGGGGCGAGGACCGGGGAGCTGTTTTTT. Translated: CAINPGARTGELFF. The rearrangement uses TRBV10-3 and TRBJ2-2; D might be TRBD1 or TRBD2, each matching 5 bases. Deletions cut 7 bases from V and 5 bases from J, with 14 bases between. CDR3 length equals 14 residues. Germline CDR1 reads ENHRY; CDR2 reads SYGVKD.

CDR3 in DNA: TGTGCCAGCAGCGTAAAGGGACAGGGGTATTCACCCCTCCACTTT. Encoded protein: CASSVKGQGYSPLHF. V is TRBV9 and J is TRBJ1-6; 10 nucleotides align to TRBD1. The CDR3 loop spans 15 amino acids. Germline V gives CDR1 SGDLS, CDR2 YYNGEE. Trimming at V came to 1 base and at J to 8 bases, leaving 3 bases not matched to a gene.

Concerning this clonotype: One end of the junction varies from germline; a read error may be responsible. CDR3 protein: CASREGSNTGELFF. CDR3 nucleotides: TGTGCTAGCAGGGAAGGGTCGAACACCGGGGAGCTGTTTTTT. The rearrangement links TRBV7-7 to TRBJ2-2; tentatively, D is TRBD1 (5 bases). CDR1 and CDR2 from the germline V gene are SSHAT and FNYEAQ (reference sequence). There are 14 residues in the CDR3. The whole variable domain, remainder taken from reference TRBV7-7 and TRBJ2-2, is GAGVSQSPRYKVTKRGQDVTLRCDPISSHATLYWYQQALGQGPEFLTYFNYEAQPDKSGLPSDRFSAERPEGSISTLTIQRTEQRDSAMYRCASREGSNTGELFFGEGSRLTVL.

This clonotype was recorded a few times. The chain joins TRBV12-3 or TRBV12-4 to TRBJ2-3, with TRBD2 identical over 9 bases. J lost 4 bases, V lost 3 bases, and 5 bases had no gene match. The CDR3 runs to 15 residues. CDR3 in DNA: TGTGCCAGCAGTTTCGATAGCGGGGGTGCAGATACGCAGTATTTT. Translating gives CASSFDSGGADTQYF.

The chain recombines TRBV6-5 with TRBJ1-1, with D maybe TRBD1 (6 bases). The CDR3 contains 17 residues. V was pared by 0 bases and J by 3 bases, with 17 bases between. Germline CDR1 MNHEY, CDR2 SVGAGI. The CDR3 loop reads CASSYSPGELLDTEAFF. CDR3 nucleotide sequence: TGTGCCAGCAGTTACTCCCCAGGGGAATTGTTGGACACTGAAGCTTTCTTT.

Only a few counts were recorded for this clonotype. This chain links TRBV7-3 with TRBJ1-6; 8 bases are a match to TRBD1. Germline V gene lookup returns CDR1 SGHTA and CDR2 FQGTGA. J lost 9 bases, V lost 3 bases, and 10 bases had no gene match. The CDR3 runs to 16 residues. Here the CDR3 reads CASSFYGQGGSSPLHF. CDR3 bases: TGTGCCAGCAGCTTCTATGGACAGGGAGGAAGTTCACCCCTCCACTTT.

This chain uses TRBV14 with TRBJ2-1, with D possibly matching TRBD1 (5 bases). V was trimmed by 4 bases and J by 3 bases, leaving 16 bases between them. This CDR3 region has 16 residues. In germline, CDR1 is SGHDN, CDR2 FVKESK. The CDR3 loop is CASSPVGRGSYNEQFF. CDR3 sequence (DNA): TGTGCCAGCAGCCCCGTGGGGCGCGGAAGCTACAATGAGCAGTTCTTC.

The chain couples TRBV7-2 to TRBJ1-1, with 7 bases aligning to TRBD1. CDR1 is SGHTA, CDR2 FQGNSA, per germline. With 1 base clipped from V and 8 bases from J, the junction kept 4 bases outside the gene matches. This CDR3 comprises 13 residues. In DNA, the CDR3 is TGTGCCAGCAGCTTAGTACCGGGACAGGAAGCTTTCTTT. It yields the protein CASSLVPGQEAFF.

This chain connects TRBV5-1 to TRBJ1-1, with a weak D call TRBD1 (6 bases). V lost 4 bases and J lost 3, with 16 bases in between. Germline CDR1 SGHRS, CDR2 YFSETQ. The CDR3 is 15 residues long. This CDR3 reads CASSHRAGMHTEAFF. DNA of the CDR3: TGCGCCAGCAGCCACAGGGCCGGTATGCACACTGAAGCTTTCTTT.

CDR3 sequence (DNA): TGTGCCAGCAGTTCGACCCCAGCCCTCGCGAGAGAGCAGTTCTTC. This translates into CASSSTPALAREQFF. The V call is TRBV27, the J call TRBJ2-1; no definite D call. The ends were cut back, 4 bases at V and 10 bases at J, with 20 bases in the middle. CDR1 and CDR2 from the germline V gene are MNHEY and SMNVEV (reference sequence). This CDR3 comprises 15 residues.

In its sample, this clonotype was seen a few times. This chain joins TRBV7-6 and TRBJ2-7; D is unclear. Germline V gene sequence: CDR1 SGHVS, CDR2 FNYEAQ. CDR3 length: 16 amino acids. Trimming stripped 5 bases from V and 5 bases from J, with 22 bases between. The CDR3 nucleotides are TGTGCCAGCAGCGCCCTCATCTCATATAGAAGCGACGAGCAGTACTTC. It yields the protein CASSALISYRSDEQYF.

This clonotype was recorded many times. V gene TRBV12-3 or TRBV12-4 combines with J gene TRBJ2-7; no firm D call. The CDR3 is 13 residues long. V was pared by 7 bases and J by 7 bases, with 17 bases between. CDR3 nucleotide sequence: TGTGCCAGCACTCAGACCCCTTTTTGGGAGCAGTACTTC. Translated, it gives CASTQTPFWEQYF.

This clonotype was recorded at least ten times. CDR3 region: CASSLRTVDGYTF. DNA for the CDR3: TGTGCCAGCAGTCTTAGGACGGTCGATGGCTACACCTTC. The chain couples TRBV7-9 to TRBJ1-2, with D unresolved. Germline lookup yields CDR1 SEHNR and CDR2 FQNEAQ (reference sequence). Trimming left V 6 bases short and J 6 bases short, with 14 bases between. The CDR3 loop spans 13 amino acids.

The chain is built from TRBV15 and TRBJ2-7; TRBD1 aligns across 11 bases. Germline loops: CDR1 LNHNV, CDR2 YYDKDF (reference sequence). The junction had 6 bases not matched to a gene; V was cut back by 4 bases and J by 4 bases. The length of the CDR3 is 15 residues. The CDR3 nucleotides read TGTGCCACCAGCAATCCGGGACAGGGGGTATACGAGCAGTACTTC. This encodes CATSNPGQGVYEQYF.

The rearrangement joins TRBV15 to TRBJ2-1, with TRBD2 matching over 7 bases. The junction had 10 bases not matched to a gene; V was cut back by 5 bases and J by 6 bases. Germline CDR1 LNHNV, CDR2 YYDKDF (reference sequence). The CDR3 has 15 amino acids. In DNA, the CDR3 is TGTGCCACCAGCGCACGATCCGGGGGGATCAATGAGCAGTTCTTC. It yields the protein CATSARSGGINEQFF.

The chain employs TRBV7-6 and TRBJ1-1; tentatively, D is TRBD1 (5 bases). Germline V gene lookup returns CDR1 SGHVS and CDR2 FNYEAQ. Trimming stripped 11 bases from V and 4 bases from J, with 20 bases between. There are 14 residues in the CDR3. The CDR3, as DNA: TGTGCCCTAGGACACTTGGGAGGGAGCACTGAAGCTTTCTTT. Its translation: CALGHLGGSTEAFF.

This CDR3 is CASSQEQGSYEQYF. The CDR3 nucleotides are TGTGCCAGCAGCCAAGAACAGGGTTCTTACGAGCAGTACTTC. This rearrangement joins TRBV4-2 to TRBJ2-7, with TRBD1 as a possible D gene (6 bases). Trimming removed 0 bases from V and 4 bases from J, with 10 bases in between. This CDR3 is built from 14 residues. Germline values: CDR1 LGHNA, CDR2 YNFKEQ.

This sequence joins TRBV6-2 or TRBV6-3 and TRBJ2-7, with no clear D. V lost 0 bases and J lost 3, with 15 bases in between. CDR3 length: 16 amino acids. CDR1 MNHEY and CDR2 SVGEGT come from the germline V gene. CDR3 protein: CASSYSMDRPDYEQYF. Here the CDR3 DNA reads TGTGCCAGCAGTTACTCGATGGACCGTCCCGACTACGAGCAGTACTTC.

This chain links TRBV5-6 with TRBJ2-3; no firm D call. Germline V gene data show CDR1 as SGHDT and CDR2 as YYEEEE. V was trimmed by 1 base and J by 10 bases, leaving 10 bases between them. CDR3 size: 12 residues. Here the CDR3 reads CASSLPSRAQYF. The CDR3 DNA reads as TGTGCCAGCAGCTTGCCATCACGAGCGCAGTATTTT.

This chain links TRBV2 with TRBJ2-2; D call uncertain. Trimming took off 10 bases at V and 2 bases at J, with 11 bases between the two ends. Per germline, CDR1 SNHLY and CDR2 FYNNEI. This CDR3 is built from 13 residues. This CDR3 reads CATGDRNTGELFF. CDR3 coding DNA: TGTGCCACCGGCGATAGAAACACCGGGGAGCTGTTTTTT.

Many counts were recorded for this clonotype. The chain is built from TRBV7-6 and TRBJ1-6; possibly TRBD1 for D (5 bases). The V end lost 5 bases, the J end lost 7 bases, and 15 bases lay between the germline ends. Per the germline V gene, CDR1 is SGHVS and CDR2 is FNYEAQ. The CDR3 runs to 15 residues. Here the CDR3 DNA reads TGTGCCAGCAGCCTAGGTAGGGGCCAGAATTCACCCCTCCACTTT. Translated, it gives CASSLGRGQNSPLHF.